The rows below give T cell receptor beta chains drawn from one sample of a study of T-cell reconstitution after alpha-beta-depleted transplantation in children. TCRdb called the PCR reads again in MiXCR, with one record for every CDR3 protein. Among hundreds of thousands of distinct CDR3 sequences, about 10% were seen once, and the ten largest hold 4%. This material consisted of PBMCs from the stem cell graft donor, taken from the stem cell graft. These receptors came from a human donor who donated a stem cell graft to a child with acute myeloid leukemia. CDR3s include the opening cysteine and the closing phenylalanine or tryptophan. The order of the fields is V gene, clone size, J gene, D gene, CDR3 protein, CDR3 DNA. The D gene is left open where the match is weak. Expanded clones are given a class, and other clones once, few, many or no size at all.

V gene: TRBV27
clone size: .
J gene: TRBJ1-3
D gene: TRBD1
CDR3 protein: CASQERQGSSDTIYF
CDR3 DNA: TGTGCCAGCCAGGAACGACAGGGCTCGTCAGACACCATATATTTT

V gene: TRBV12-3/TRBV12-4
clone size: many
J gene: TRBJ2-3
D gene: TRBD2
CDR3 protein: CASTSPGHSGRASTDTQYF
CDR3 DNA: TGTGCCAGCACCTCCCCAGGACATAGCGGGAGGGCTAGCACAGATACGCAGTATTTT

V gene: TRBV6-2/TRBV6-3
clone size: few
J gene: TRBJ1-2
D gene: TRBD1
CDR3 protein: CASNSRDRGNYGYTF
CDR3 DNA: TGTGCCAGCAACAGCCGGGACAGGGGTAACTATGGCTACACCTTC

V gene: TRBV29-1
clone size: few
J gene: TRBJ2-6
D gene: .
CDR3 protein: CSVHSSGANVLTF
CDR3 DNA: TGCAGCGTCCACAGCTCTGGGGCCAACGTCCTGACTTTC

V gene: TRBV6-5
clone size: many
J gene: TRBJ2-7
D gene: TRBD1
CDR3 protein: CASSYSRQGVNYEQYF
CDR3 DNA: TGTGCCAGCAGTTACTCGCGACAGGGTGTAAACTACGAGCAGTACTTC

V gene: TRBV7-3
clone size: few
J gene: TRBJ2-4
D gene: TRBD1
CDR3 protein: CASSSGQGAIQYF
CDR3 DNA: TGTGCCAGCAGCTCCGGACAGGGTGCCATTCAGTACTTC

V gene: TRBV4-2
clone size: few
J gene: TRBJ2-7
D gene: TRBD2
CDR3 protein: CASSQGGASGSGEQYF
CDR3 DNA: TGTGCCAGCAGCCAAGGTGGGGCTAGCGGGAGTGGGGAGCAGTACTTC

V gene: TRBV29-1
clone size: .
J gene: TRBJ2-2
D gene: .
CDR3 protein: CSVAGTVVGGELFF
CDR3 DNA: TGCAGCGTTGCAGGCACAGTGGTCGGCGGGGAGCTGTTTTTT

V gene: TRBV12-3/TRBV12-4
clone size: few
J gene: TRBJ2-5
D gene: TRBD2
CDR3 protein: CASSRGLAGGMETQYF
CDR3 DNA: TGTGCCAGCAGTCGAGGACTAGCGGGAGGTATGGAGACCCAGTACTTC

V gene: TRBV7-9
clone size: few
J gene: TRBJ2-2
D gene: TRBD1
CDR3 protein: CASSSSFGTGVSGELFF
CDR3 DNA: TGTGCCAGCAGCTCCAGCTTCGGGACAGGGGTTTCCGGGGAGCTGTTTTTT

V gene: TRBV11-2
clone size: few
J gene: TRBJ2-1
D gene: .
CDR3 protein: CASSPPRSFSYNEQFF
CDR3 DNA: TGTGCCAGCAGCCCCCCTAGGAGTTTCTCCTACAATGAGCAGTTCTTC

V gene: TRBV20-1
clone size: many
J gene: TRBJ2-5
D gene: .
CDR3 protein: CSARQEAPETQYF
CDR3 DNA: TGCAGTGCTAGACAGGAGGCGCCGGAGACCCAGTACTTC

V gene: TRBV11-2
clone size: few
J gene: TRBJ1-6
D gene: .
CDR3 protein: CASSFDIPSGAGGSPLHF
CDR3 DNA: TGTGCCAGCAGCTTCGACATTCCCTCGGGGGCTGGCGGTTCACCCCTCCACTTT

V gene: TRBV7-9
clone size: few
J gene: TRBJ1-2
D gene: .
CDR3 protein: CASSPQASTTSDYGYTF
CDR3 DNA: TGTGCCAGCAGCCCGCAGGCGAGCACTACATCGGACTATGGCTACACCTTC

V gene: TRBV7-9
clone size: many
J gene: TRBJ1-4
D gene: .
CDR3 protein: CASSLGPDEKLFF
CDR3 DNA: TGTGCCAGCAGCCTAGGCCCGGATGAAAAACTGTTTTTT

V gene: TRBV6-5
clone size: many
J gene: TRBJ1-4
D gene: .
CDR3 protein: CASSYSGSATNEKLFF
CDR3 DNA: TGTGCCAGCAGTTACTCGGGCTCGGCAACTAATGAAAAACTGTTTTTT

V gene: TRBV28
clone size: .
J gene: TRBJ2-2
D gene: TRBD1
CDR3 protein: CASRRTGKNTGELFF
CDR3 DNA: TGTGCCAGCCGCCGGACAGGGAAGAACACCGGGGAGCTGTTTTTT

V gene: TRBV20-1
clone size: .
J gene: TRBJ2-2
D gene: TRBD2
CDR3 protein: CSASVAGGRSNTGELFF
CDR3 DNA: TGCAGTGCCAGCGTAGCGGGGGGCCGTTCAAACACCGGGGAGCTGTTTTTT